This is a list of T cell receptor beta chains from one sample in a study of vaccination effects on CD4 cells after COVID-19. Generated by immunoSEQ multiplex PCR, the TCRdb table keeps only in-frame clones and is missing some. The sample holds under 50,000 clones, about 67% seen once. The antigens these receptors bind are not known. The sample consisted of CD4+ T cells from PBMCs cultured without peptide, taken before COVID-19 vaccination. All receptors derive from a human donor who received a COVID-19 vaccine. The CDR3 runs from the conserved cysteine through the conserved F or W. The D gene is left open where the match is weak. Clone size is stated in some rows and not others, as once, few, many or a class when expanded.

d_gene,v_gene,j_gene,abundance,CDR3nt,CDR3aa
TRBD2,TRBV30,TRBJ2-7,once,TGTGCCTGGAGTGGAACTAGCGGGCGAGATTACGAGCAGTACTTC,CAWSGTSGRDYEQYF
-,TRBV6-6,TRBJ2-2,-,TGTGCCAGCAATCCTCGGCCCGGGGAGCTGTTTTTT,CASNPRPGELFF
-,TRBV7-2,TRBJ1-1,-,TGTGCCAGCAGCCCGTATTGGAGGAACACTGAAGCTTTCTTT,CASSPYWRNTEAFF
-,TRBV4-3,TRBJ1-5,-,TGCGCCAGCAGCCTAGACGCAACCAATCAGCCCCAGCATTTT,CASSLDATNQPQHF
-,TRBV4-1,TRBJ2-2,-,TGCGCCAGCAGCCAGGCTAAGGCCGCTGGTAGGCCCGGGGAGCTGTTTTTT,CASSQAKAAGRPGELFF
TRBD1,TRBV5-1,TRBJ2-1,-,TGCGCCAGCAGCTTGGTCGCAGGGGGCATGAATGAGCAGTTCTTC,CASSLVAGGMNEQFF
TRBD1,TRBV28,TRBJ1-1,-,TGTGCCAGCAGTTCCCGACAGGGGAACACTGAAGCTTTCTTT,CASSSRQGNTEAFF
TRBD2,TRBV2,TRBJ2-5,once,TGTGCCAGCAGTGAAGGAAGAAGCGGGAGAAAGGAGACCCAGTACTTC,CASSEGRSGRKETQYF
-,TRBV10-3,TRBJ1-4,-,TGTGCCACCCGAGAATCAGGGGAAGGAGAAAAACTGTTTTTT,CATRESGEGEKLFF
TRBD2,TRBV6-6,TRBJ2-3,-,TGTGCCAGCAGCTCTCTAGCGGGACTCACAGATACGCAGTATTTT,CASSSLAGLTDTQYF
-,TRBV7-9,TRBJ1-4,-,TGTGCCAGCAGCTTAGGCAACAGCCCTAATGAAAAACTGTTTTTT,CASSLGNSPNEKLFF
-,TRBV29-1,TRBJ1-2,medium-sized,TGCAGCGTTGTGCTGGGAAGCTATGGCTACACCTTC,CSVVLGSYGYTF
-,TRBV6-5,TRBJ2-7,-,TGTGCCAGCAGTTACGAGGAGACCCCCAAAGTGAGGGAGCAGTACTTC,CASSYEETPKVREQYF
-,TRBV7-8,TRBJ2-5,-,TGTGCCAGCAGCTTAGCTGCTGTCGGGAGCAGTAGAGAGACCCAGTACTTC,CASSLAAVGSSRETQYF
-,TRBV9,TRBJ2-6,few,TGTGCCAGCAGCGTCTGGCGATCCTCTGGGGCCAACGTCCTGACTTTC,CASSVWRSSGANVLTF
-,TRBV7-2,TRBJ1-5,-,TGTGCCAGCGGAACCGTACAGGGTAACAATCAGCCCCAGCATTTT,CASGTVQGNNQPQHF
-,TRBV10-3,TRBJ2-1,few,TGTGCCATCAGTGTAACCCTGACAGATGAGCAGTTCTTC,CAISVTLTDEQFF
TRBD1,TRBV5-1,TRBJ1-2,few,TGCGCCAGCAGCCCAGACAGGGGAGGTGGCTACACCTTC,CASSPDRGGGYTF
-,TRBV30,TRBJ2-3,-,TGTGCCTGGAAAAGGGGGGCATCCGGAAATACGCAGTATTTT,CAWKRGASGNTQYF
-,TRBV11-2,TRBJ2-7,-,TGTGCCAGCAGCGCGCGAGGGGCTTTTGGGCAGTACTTC,CASSARGAFGQYF
-,TRBV7-2,TRBJ2-7,few,TGTGCCAGCAGGGCATGGGAGCAGTACTTC,CASRAWEQYF
-,TRBV2,TRBJ1-1,few,TGTGCCATCTCTGGGGGGACTGAAGCTTTCTTT,CAISGGTEAFF
TRBD2,TRBV5-4,TRBJ2-3,-,TGTGCCAGCAGAAAAGCCGGGACTAGTATACATACGCAGTATTTT,CASRKAGTSIHTQYF
TRBD1,TRBV5-3,TRBJ1-5,-,TGTGCCAGAAGCTTGGAACAGGGGAAGAAGGGCAATCAGCCCCAGCATTTT,CARSLEQGKKGNQPQHF
-,TRBV5-4,TRBJ1-6,-,TGTGCCAGCAGCTTGGCCAGGGGTGGTTCACCCCTCCACTTT,CASSLARGGSPLHF
-,TRBV18,TRBJ1-2,few,TGTGCCAGCTCACCAGGGGGGGACTATGGCTACACCTTC,CASSPGGDYGYTF
-,TRBV29-1,TRBJ2-5,few,TGCAGCGTAGCTCCCTCGCCGGACGGACAAGAGACCCAGTACTTC,CSVAPSPDGQETQYF
TRBD1,TRBV27,TRBJ2-1,-,TGTGCCAGCAGTTTATCCAGGACAGGGTATGATGAGCAGTTCTTC,CASSLSRTGYDEQFF
-,TRBV6-2/TRBV6-3,TRBJ1-2,-,TGTGCCAGCAGTTACGAAATACTCTATGGCTACACCTTC,CASSYEILYGYTF
TRBD2,TRBV3-1/TRBV3-2,TRBJ2-5,-,TGTGCCAGCAGCCCGTCCGGGGGGGCCGCGGAGACCCAGTACTTC,CASSPSGGAAETQYF
-,TRBV27,TRBJ2-5,-,TGTGCCAGCCGCATTCGACACCAAGAGACCCAGTACTTC,CASRIRHQETQYF
-,TRBV14,TRBJ1-4,-,TGTGCCAGCAGCCAAGGACCCGGGCTAAAACTGTTTTTT,CASSQGPGLKLFF
-,TRBV4-2,TRBJ2-7,-,TGTGCCAGCAGCCTGGGCTCCTACGAGCAGTACTTC,CASSLGSYEQYF
-,TRBV5-1,TRBJ2-5,-,TGCGCCAGCAGCTTGGGGCAGATATCTTCAGAAGAGACCCAGTACTTC,CASSLGQISSEETQYF
-,TRBV30,TRBJ1-1,-,TGTGCCTGGAGTGTAGAGAAGCGGGGGCGGCACACTGAAGCTTTCTTT,CAWSVEKRGRHTEAFF